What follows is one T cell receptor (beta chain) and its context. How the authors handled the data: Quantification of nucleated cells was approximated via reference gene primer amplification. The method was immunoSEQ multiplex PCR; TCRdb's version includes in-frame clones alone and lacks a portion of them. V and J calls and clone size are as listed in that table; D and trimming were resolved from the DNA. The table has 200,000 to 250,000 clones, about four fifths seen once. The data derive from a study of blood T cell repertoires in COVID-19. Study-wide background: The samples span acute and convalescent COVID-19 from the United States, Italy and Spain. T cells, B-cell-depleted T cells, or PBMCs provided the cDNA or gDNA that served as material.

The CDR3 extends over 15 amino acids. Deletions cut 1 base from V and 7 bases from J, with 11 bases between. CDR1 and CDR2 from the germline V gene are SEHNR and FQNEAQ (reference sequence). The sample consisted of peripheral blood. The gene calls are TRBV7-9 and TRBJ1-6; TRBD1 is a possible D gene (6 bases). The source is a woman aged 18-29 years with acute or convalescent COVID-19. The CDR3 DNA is TGTGCCAGCAGCTTAGGCAGGGGAGGGAATTCACCCCTCCACTTT. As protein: CASSLGRGGNSPLHF. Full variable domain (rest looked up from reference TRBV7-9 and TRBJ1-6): DTGVSQNPRHKITKRGQNVTFRCDPISEHNRLYWYRQTLGQGPEFLTYFQNEAQLEKSRLLSDRFSAERPKGSFSTLEIQRTEQGDSAMYLCASSLGRGGNSPLHFGNGTRLTVT.